In this sample, the clone carrying this TCR beta chain turned up a few times. Its target is not known. V was trimmed by 3 bases and J by 3 bases, leaving 6 bases between them. Germline lookup yields CDR1 SQVTM and CDR2 ANQGSEA. This CDR3 is built from 11 residues. This sample is drawn from a study of T cell repertoires in cytomegalovirus infection. Study overall: Public TCR beta signatures marked donors with CMV infection and the matching HLA.

TCRdb reprocessed the reads via MiXCR and lists one record per CDR3 protein. The table shows hundreds of thousands of distinct CDR3 sequences, with roughly 30% occurring only once. Points from the study as a whole: Across the ex vivo response, the dominant clonotypes were HLA-C-restricted CMV-specific TCR beta clonotypes. Cumulative frequency of public TCR beta families picked out carriers of CMV plus the relevant HLA.

The sequence derives from a human donor in good health (CMV status not recorded). Some clones in this sample may be carry-over from other donors' samples. This specimen was cultured CD8+ T cells from PBMCs, taken from culture after CMV antigen stimulation. The chain couples TRBV29-1 to TRBJ2-7; possible D gene TRBD2, 5 bases. This CDR3 reads CSVDEGYEQYV. The CDR3 coding sequence is TGCAGCGTTGACGAGGGCTACGAGCAGTACGTC.